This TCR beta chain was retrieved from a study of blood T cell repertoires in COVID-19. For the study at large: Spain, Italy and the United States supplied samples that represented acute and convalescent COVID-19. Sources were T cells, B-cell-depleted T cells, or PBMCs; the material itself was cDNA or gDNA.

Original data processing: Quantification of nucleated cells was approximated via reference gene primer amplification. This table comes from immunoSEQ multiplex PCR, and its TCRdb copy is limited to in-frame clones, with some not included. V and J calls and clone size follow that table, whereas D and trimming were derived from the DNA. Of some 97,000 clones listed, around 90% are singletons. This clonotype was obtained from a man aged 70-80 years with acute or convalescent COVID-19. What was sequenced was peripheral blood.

The CDR3 coding sequence is TGTGCCAGCTCACCACGGGACAGGGTCGGTGAAAAACTGTTTTTT. Amino acids: CASSPRDRVGEKLFF. The chain uses TRBV18 and TRBJ1-4; TRBD1 aligns across 9 bases. V lost 1 base and J lost 7; bases outside the gene matches: 4. Germline V gene sequence: CDR1 KGHSH, CDR2 LQKENI. The CDR3 length is 15 residues.